This T cell receptor beta chain is from a study of cytomegalovirus exposure and HLA in healthy donors (dated by TCRdb to 2017 to 2019). Looking at the study overall: The 670 or so repertoires of the first cohort and the roughly 120 validation repertoires were produced on the same platform, according to a later analysis. The study combined high-throughput TCR immunosequencing, statistical association of individual TCRs with disease status, and machine learning to predict cytomegalovirus infection status. The study aimed to test whether cataloging public T cell receptors could reveal signatures of past pathogen exposure. Besides the first cohort of more than 650 subjects, a separate validation cohort made up of 90 to 150 different subjects was used. Overall results and qualifications from the work: The authors suggested that the approach could potentially be generalized to other disease states and immunological phenotypes. A later analysis had no HLA typing for the validation cohort, so co-occurrence there was scored across all 110 or so repertoires. In vitro tests confirmed that a few of the cytomegalovirus-associated TCR beta chains recognize cytomegalovirus antigens. The classifier was reported to diagnose cytomegalovirus status with high specificity and sensitivity in both the original and validation cohorts. Most TCR sequences were seen in very few donors, while some public TCRs were found in many individuals. In a later analysis, TCRs clustered in the first cohort were found to also tend to co-occur in the approximately 120 validation repertoires, with 94% of cluster scores above 0. The study listed 150 to 200 TCR beta chains as associated with cytomegalovirus.

The donors belonged to the validation cohort of over a hundred subjects, which was separate from the approximately 700-subject first cohort. The CDR3 spans 13 residues, from the cysteine through the phenylalanine. The DNA shown is the 39-base CDR3, in frame from base 1. The germline V gene encodes CDR1 KGHSH and CDR2 LQKENI. The germline ends are 7 bases apart after V is trimmed by 4 bases and J by 1 base. With regard to this clone: The specificity of this receptor is unknown. No much larger clonotype is one base removed from it; base qualities were not supplied.

Libraries were made using the immunoSEQ multiplex PCR assay. On the authors' methods: A statistical classification framework was built for diagnosing cytomegalovirus status from the catalog of TCR beta chain sequences. TCRdb mirrors the immuneACCESS table, restricted to in-frame sequences. Some clones are absent from its copies; in checked studies, under half trace to an unresolved V gene, and the reason for the others is unknown. V, J and clone size derive from that table, while D and trimming were established from the DNA sequence. The sample records tens of thousands of clones, about 89% of which are singletons. 1.5% to 2% of the sample goes to the ten largest clones.

The receptor comes from a woman between 18 and 29 years old in good health and CMV-seronegative. The V and J genes are TRBV18 and TRBJ2-5; the D gene is perhaps TRBD1, on 6 matching bases. Sequenced sample: PBMCs. The CDR3 has the sequence CASSRDIQETQYF. In nucleotide form, the sequence is TGTGCCAGCTCACGGGACATCCAAGAGACCCAGTACTTC. With the portions outside the CDR3 filled from the reference TRBV18 and TRBJ2-5 genes, the complete variable region becomes NAGVMQNPRHLVRRRGQEARLRCSPMKGHSHVYWYRQLPEEGLKFMVYLQKENIIDESGMPKERFSAEFPKEGPSILRIQQVVRGDSAAYFCASSRDIQETQYFGPGTRLLVL.